The 26 T cell receptor beta chains listed next were all sequenced from one sample in a study of blood T cell repertoires in COVID-19. The table came from immunoSEQ multiplex PCR; TCRdb's copy has only in-frame clones and leaves some out. The sample contains about 220,000 clones, 80% of which appear only once. The sequenced sample was peripheral blood. Source of these receptors: a human donor in a cohort sampled during active COVID-19.

The rearrangement links TRBV5-4 to TRBJ2-7; D might be TRBD2 (7 bases). Trimming pared 0 bases from V and 5 bases from J, leaving 12 bases between. CDR3 length equals 14 residues. CDR1 SGHNT and CDR2 YYREEE come from the germline V gene (reference sequence). CDR3 sequence (DNA): TGTGCCAGCAGCTTGGCGGGGGGCCCCGACGAGCAGTACTTC. It yields the protein CASSLAGGPDEQYF.

This clone was recorded a few times. The CDR3 here is CASSTGLAGGEEQFF. In nucleotides, the CDR3 is TGTGCCAGTAGTACCGGACTAGCGGGAGGAGAGGAGCAGTTCTTC. The chain combines TRBV19 with TRBJ2-1, with 14 bases identical to TRBD2. The J segment lost 10 bases and the V segment lost 4 bases, leaving 6 bases of the junction unmatched. Germline V CDR1 and CDR2: LNHDA, SQIVND (reference sequence). The CDR3 runs 15 residues.

This chain connects TRBV5-1 to TRBJ2-7; 9 nucleotides match TRBD1. Per germline, CDR1 SGHRS and CDR2 YFSETQ. V dropped 7 bases and J dropped 4; count of bases not matched to a gene: 3. The CDR3 is made up of 12 amino acids. The CDR3 spells CASSGQGYEQYF. In nucleotides, the CDR3 is TGCGCCAGCTCGGGACAGGGTTACGAGCAGTACTTC.

A single count supports this clone. The V call is TRBV7-9, the J call TRBJ1-2; TRBD1 matches 11 bases. CDR1 is SEHNR and CDR2 is FQNEAQ in the germline V gene (reference sequence). V shed 5 bases and J 3 bases; nucleotides not matched to a gene: 8. The CDR3 spans 16 residues. The CDR3 sequence is CASSPSPGQGDYGYTF. The CDR3 bases are TGTGCCAGCAGCCCCTCCCCGGGACAGGGGGACTATGGCTACACCTTC.

The rearrangement joins TRBV10-3 to TRBJ2-1; 10 bases agree with TRBD2. CDR1 and CDR2 from the germline V gene are ENHRY and SYGVKD. V shed 8 bases, J shed 1 base, and the junction held 5 bases outside the gene matches. This CDR3 spans 15 amino acids. The CDR3 sequence is CAIGASGGSYNEQFF. The CDR3 nucleotides are TGTGCCATCGGGGCTAGCGGGGGTTCCTACAATGAGCAGTTCTTC.

The chain links TRBV5-4 to TRBJ2-3; D may be TRBD2 (6 bases). This CDR3 region has 14 residues. V was trimmed by 4 bases and J by 0 bases, leaving 9 bases between them. The germline V gene has CDR1 SGHNT and CDR2 YYREEE (reference sequence). CDR3 DNA: TGTGCCAGCAGCCTTGGGACTAGCACAGATACGCAGTATTTT. Its translation: CASSLGTSTDTQYF.

The chain combines TRBV6-2 or TRBV6-3 with TRBJ2-1, with 7 bases fitting TRBD1. This CDR3 has 14 residues. Germline-derived CDR1 and CDR2 are MNHEY and SVGEGT. V shed 5 bases and J 0 bases; nucleotides not matched to a gene: 1. CDR3 loop: CASSPGGSYNEQFF. For the CDR3, the DNA is TGTGCCAGCAGTCCAGGGGGCTCCTACAATGAGCAGTTCTTC.

The V call is TRBV4-2, the J call TRBJ1-5; 8 bases agree with TRBD1. Germline V lookup: CDR1 LGHNA, CDR2 YNFKEQ. With V trimmed by 0 bases and J by 6 bases, 13 bases remained unmatched. There are 18 residues in the CDR3. CDR3: CASSQDFGGGRGPQPQHF. DNA of the CDR3: TGTGCCAGCAGCCAAGATTTCGGGGGAGGCAGGGGGCCTCAGCCCCAGCATTTT.

The chain is built from TRBV6-5 and TRBJ2-1; 7 nucleotides match TRBD1. Germline lookup yields CDR1 MNHEY and CDR2 SVGAGI. The trim removed 6 bases at V and 1 base at J, leaving 6 bases unmatched. This CDR3 comprises 15 residues. DNA for the CDR3: TGTGCCAGCAGGGCCAGACAGGGTTCCTACAATGAGCAGTTCTTC. It is translated as CASRARQGSYNEQFF.

DNA of the CDR3: TGTGCCAGCAGTTTCATGGTGGCGGGAGGGAGTTACGAGCAGTACTTC. Translating gives CASSFMVAGGSYEQYF. The chain combines TRBV28 with TRBJ2-7, with 9 bases that match TRBD2. The CDR3 loop spans 16 amino acids. The trim removed 3 bases at V and 4 bases at J, leaving 10 bases unmatched. Germline loops: CDR1 MDHEN, CDR2 SYDVKM.

The chain recombines TRBV6-5 with TRBJ2-7, with 12 positions matching TRBD2. Unmatched junction bases numbered 5, after V lost 5 bases and J lost 3 bases. Germline assignment: CDR1 MNHEY and CDR2 SVGAGI. This CDR3 comprises 15 residues. The CDR3 region is CASSQTSGRNYEQYF. The CDR3 DNA reads as TGTGCCAGCAGTCAGACTAGCGGGAGAAACTACGAGCAGTACTTC.

This clone was seen only once. The chain joins TRBV11-2 to TRBJ1-1; the match to TRBD1 covers 8 bases. Unmatched junction bases numbered 8, after V lost 1 base and J lost 1 base. The CDR3 runs to 17 residues. CDR1 SGHAT and CDR2 FQNNGV come from the germline V gene. The CDR3 protein is CASSLGQGALRNTEAFF. DNA of the CDR3: TGTGCCAGCAGCTTAGGGCAGGGGGCATTAAGGAACACTGAAGCTTTCTTT.

The chain links TRBV6-5 to TRBJ2-7, with TRBD2 identical over 7 bases. The CDR3 loop spans 12 amino acids. The junction had 4 bases not matched to a gene; V was cut back by 6 bases and J by 5 bases. Germline CDR1 and CDR2: MNHEY and SVGAGI. CDR3 sequence: CASSLRGDEQYF. The CDR3 DNA sequence: TGTGCCAGCAGCCTTCGGGGGGACGAGCAGTACTTC.

The chain links TRBV28 to TRBJ2-1; D is perhaps TRBD1 (6 bases). Deletions cut 4 bases from V and 7 bases from J, with 14 bases between. This CDR3 contains 14 residues. Germline V gene lookup returns CDR1 MDHEN and CDR2 SYDVKM. The CDR3 loop is CASSSGEVMNEQFF. The CDR3 coding sequence is TGTGCCAGCAGTTCAGGGGAAGTTATGAATGAGCAGTTCTTC. Using reference TRBV28 and TRBJ2-1 for the parts outside the CDR3, the full variable domain is DVKVTQSSRYLVKRTGEKVFLECVQDMDHENMFWYRQDPGLGLRLIYFSYDVKMKEKGDIPEGYSVSREKKERFSLILESASTNQTSMYLCASSSGEVMNEQFFGPGTRLTVL.

The chain couples TRBV5-5 to TRBJ1-2; 7 positions agree with TRBD1. The CDR3 sequence is 14 residues long. The V segment lost 2 bases and the J segment 7 bases; nucleotides outside the gene matches: 8. CDR1 is SGHKS and CDR2 is YYEKEE in the germline V gene (reference sequence). Here the CDR3 DNA reads TGTGCCAGCAGCTTAAAGGGGGCGCGAGGTGGCTACACCTTC. Protein product: CASSLKGARGGYTF.

The chain joins TRBV24-1 to TRBJ2-5, with 7 bases lining up with TRBD1. CDR1 and CDR2 from the germline V gene are KGHDR and SFDVKD. V was clipped by 3 bases and J by 1 base; unmatched bases: 4. There are 15 residues in the CDR3. The CDR3 region has the DNA TGTGCCACCAGTGATACAAGGGGGCGCCAAGAGACCCAGTACTTC. Encoded protein: CATSDTRGRQETQYF.

The V gene is TRBV19, the J gene TRBJ1-5; 7 nucleotides line up with TRBD1. V was pared by 6 bases and J by 5 bases, with 13 bases of the junction left unmatched. The CDR3 covers 16 residues. Germline CDR1 is LNHDA and CDR2 is SQIVND (reference sequence). CDR3 nucleotide sequence: TGTGCCAGTAGATCCTCCGTACAGGGGAAGGATCAGCCCCAGCATTTT. Translation: CASRSSVQGKDQPQHF. The variable domain in full, with the rest retrieved from reference TRBV19 and TRBJ1-5, is DGGITQSPKYLFRKEGQNVTLSCEQNLNHDAMYWYRQDPGQGLRLIYYSQIVNDFQKGDIAEGYSVSREKKESFPLTVTSAQKNPTAFYLCASRSSVQGKDQPQHFGDGTRLSIL.

The chain uses TRBV3-1 (or the pseudogene TRBV3-2) and TRBJ2-5; TRBD2 agrees at 8 bases. Looked up from germline, CDR1 is LGHDT and CDR2 is YNNKEL (reference sequence). CDR3 length: 15 residues. V gave up 2 bases and J gave up 5 bases; unmatched junction bases: 7. This chain's CDR3 is CASSQRERESETQYF. The CDR3 DNA reads as TGTGCCAGCAGCCAAAGGGAGCGGGAGTCGGAGACCCAGTACTTC.

CDR3 sequence reads: CSVMATSGSPLHF. Here the CDR3 DNA reads TGCAGCGTTATGGCCACTTCAGGGTCACCCCTCCACTTT. The chain joins TRBV29-1 to TRBJ1-6; a possible D gene is TRBD1 (5 bases). The V and J ends lost 5 bases and 10 bases respectively, with 15 bases between them. Germline V gene data show CDR1 as SQVTM and CDR2 as ANQGSEA. This CDR3 region has 13 residues.

The chain is built from TRBV10-3 and TRBJ2-5; maybe TRBD2 (6 bases). The CDR3 extends over 13 amino acids. The V and J ends lost 6 bases and 3 bases respectively, with 11 bases between them. Germline V CDR1 and CDR2: ENHRY, SYGVKD. The CDR3 bases are TGTGCCATCAGCCCTTCGGGGGAAGAGACCCAGTACTTC. It yields the protein CAISPSGEETQYF.

The chain carries TRBV2 and TRBJ1-3; tentatively, D is TRBD1 (5 bases). V dropped 8 bases and J dropped 5 bases, with 13 bases sitting between them. Germline V gene data show CDR1 as SNHLY and CDR2 as FYNNEI. This CDR3 has 13 residues. CDR3 DNA: TGTGCCAGCGGATTCGACAGACGAAACACCATATATTTT. Translated, it gives CASGFDRRNTIYF.

The chain employs TRBV3-1 (or the pseudogene TRBV3-2) and TRBJ2-1; possibly TRBD2 for D (6 bases). V was cut by 2 bases and J by 3 bases, with 23 bases left in between. Germline V lookup: CDR1 LGHDT, CDR2 YNNKEL (reference sequence). CDR3 length equals 19 residues. The CDR3 coding sequence is TGTGCCAGCAGCCAATCCCCTCCCAGGAGGCTAGCGAACTACAATGAGCAGTTCTTC. This gives the protein CASSQSPPRRLANYNEQFF.

This rearrangement joins TRBV9 to TRBJ2-7; D possibly corresponds to TRBD2 (6 bases). The germline V gene encodes CDR1 SGDLS and CDR2 YYNGEE. The germline V and J ends were trimmed by 0 bases and 7 bases, with 14 bases remaining between them. This CDR3 is 14 amino acids long. CDR3 in amino acids: CASSVGGTGREQYF. DNA of the CDR3: TGTGCCAGCAGCGTAGGGGGTACTGGGAGGGAGCAGTACTTC.

In DNA, the CDR3 is TGTGCCAGTAGTCCCACCCCCGCGTTAGTCCAAGAGACCCAGTACTTC. Translating gives CASSPTPALVQETQYF. The gene calls are TRBV19 and TRBJ2-5; D gene uncertain. CDR1 LNHDA and CDR2 SQIVND come from the germline V gene (reference sequence). Between the trimmed V and J ends, which lost 5 bases and 1 base, there was a span of 17 bases. This CDR3 contains 16 residues.

The chain joins TRBV15 to TRBJ1-1; TRBD1 matches 7 bases. The V and J ends lost 6 bases and 6 bases, in that order; junction bases with no gene match: 4. The V gene's germline CDR1 is LNHNV and CDR2 YYDKDF (reference sequence). This CDR3 has 12 residues. CDR3 residues: CATRDRKAEAFF. As DNA, the CDR3 is TGTGCCACCAGGGACAGGAAAGCTGAAGCTTTCTTT. Using reference TRBV15 and TRBJ1-1 for the parts outside the CDR3, the full variable domain is DAMVIQNPRYQVTQFGKPVTLSCSQTLNHNVMYWYQQKSSQAPKLLFHYYDKDFNNEADTPDNFQSRRPNTSFCFLDIRSPGLGDTAMYLCATRDRKAEAFFGQGTRLTVV.

The chain recombines TRBV5-5 with TRBJ2-7; tentative D call: TRBD2 (5 bases). There are 13 residues in the CDR3. Trimming stripped 0 bases from V and 6 bases from J, with 10 bases between. Germline lookup yields CDR1 SGHKS and CDR2 YYEKEE (reference sequence). CDR3 DNA: TGTGCCAGCAGCTTGGACTTTGAGGGCGAGCAGTACTTC. Amino acid sequence: CASSLDFEGEQYF.